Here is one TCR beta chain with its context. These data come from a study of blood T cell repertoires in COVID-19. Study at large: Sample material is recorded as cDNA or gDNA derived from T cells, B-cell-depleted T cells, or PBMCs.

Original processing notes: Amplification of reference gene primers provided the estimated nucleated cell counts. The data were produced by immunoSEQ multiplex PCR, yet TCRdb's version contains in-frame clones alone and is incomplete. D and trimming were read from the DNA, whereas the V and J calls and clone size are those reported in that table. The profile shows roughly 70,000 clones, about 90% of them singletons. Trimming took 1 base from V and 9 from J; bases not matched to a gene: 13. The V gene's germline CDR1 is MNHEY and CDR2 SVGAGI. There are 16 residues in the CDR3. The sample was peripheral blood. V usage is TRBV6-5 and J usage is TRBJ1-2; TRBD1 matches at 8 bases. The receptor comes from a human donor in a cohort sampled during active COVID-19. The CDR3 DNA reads TGTGCCAGCAGTTACTTCGGGTTCGACAGGGGAGGAAGCTACACCTTC. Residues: CASSYFGFDRGGSYTF.